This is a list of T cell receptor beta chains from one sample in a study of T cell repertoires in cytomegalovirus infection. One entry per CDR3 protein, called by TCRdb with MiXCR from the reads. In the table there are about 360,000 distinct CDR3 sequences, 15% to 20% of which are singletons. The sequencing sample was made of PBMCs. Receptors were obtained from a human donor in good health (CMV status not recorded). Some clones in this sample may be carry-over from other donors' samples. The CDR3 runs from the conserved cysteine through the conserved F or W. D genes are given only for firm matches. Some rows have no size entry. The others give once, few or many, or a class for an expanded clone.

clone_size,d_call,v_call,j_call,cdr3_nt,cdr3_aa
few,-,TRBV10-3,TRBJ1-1,TGTGCCATCAGTGAGTCCGGGGGGATATCAACTGAAGCTTTCTTT,CAISESGGISTEAFF
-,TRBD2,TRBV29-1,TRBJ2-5,TGCAGCGTAGGACTAGATGGGGAGACCCAGTACTTC,CSVGLDGETQYF
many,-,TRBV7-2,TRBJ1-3,TGTGCCAGCAGCCCGGGTGGGACAAGGGCTGGAAACACCATATATTTT,CASSPGGTRAGNTIYF
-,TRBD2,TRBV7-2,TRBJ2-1,TGTGCCAGCAGCCCAAGAATAGCGGGGGGGCTAATCATGGGCTCCTACAATGAGCAGTTCTTC,CASSPRIAGGLIMGSYNEQFF
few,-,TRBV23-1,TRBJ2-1,TGCGCCAGCAGTCAATCGTCGCGAGCGGAAATCCCCAATGAGCAGTTCTTC,CASSQSSRAEIPNEQFF
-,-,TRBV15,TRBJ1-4,TGTGCCACCAGCAGAGATGTAGTGGCTAATGAAAAACTGTTTTTT,CATSRDVVANEKLFF
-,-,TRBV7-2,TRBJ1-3,TGTGCCAGCAGCTTGTTAGGGGGGGGGGGAGAGGGAAACACCATATATTTT,CASSLLGGGGEGNTIYF
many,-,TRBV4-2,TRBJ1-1,TGTGCCAGCAGCCCCGACCAGAGGGGACAGAACACTGAAGCTTTCTTT,CASSPDQRGQNTEAFF
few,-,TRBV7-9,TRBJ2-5,TGTGCCAGCAGCTTCGCGGGAAACCCGGAGACCCAGTACTTC,CASSFAGNPETQYF
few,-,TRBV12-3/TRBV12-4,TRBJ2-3,TGTGCCAGCAGTTTGACGACAGACCCGTGGGATACGCAGTATTTT,CASSLTTDPWDTQYF
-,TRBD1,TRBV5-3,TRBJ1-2,TGTGCCAGCAGGGGAACCGGGACAGAATCCTATGGCTACACCTTC,CASRGTGTESYGYTF
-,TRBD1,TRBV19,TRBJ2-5,TGTGCCAGTAGCAGGGGGCGCGGGGAGACCCAGTACTTC,CASSRGRGETQYF
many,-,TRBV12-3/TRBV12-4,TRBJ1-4,TGTGCCAGCAGGGATCAGAATGAAAAACTGTTTTTT,CASRDQNEKLFF
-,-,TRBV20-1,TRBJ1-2,TGCAGTGCAACCCGGAGGGTAGCTGGCTACACCTTC,CSATRRVAGYTF
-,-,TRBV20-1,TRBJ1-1,TGCAGTGCTAGAGATCTTCAACAGCGAATAAAAATGAACACTGAAGCTTTCTTT,CSARDLQQRIKMNTEAFF
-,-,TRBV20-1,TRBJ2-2,TGCAGTGCTAGGGGGCCCGGGGAGCTGTTTTTT,CSARGPGELFF
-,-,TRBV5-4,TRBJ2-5,TGTGCCAGCAGAAAAGCAGGGGCGAACTACCAAGAGACCCAGTACTTC,CASRKAGANYQETQYF
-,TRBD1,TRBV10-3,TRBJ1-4,TGTGCCATCAGTCTCAGACAGGGTGAAAATGAAAAACTGTTTTTT,CAISLRQGENEKLFF
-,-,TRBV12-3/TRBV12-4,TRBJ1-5,TGTGCCAGCAGTTTCAATCGCGTTGAGCCCCAGCATTTT,CASSFNRVEPQHF
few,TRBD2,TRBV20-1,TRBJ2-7,TGCAGTGCTGAAGGCGGGACGGGGGGGGGGTACTACGAGCAGTACTTC,CSAEGGTGGGYYEQYF
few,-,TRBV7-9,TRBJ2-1,TGTGCCAGCAGCTTAGGTGGGTCCCTGGGGCAGTTCTTC,CASSLGGSLGQFF
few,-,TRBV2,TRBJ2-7,TGTGCCGCACGAGCCTGGGGGCTCTACGAGCAGTACTTC,CAARAWGLYEQYF
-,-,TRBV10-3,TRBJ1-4,TGTGCCATCGGAGGCGGCAGGGGATTTCCTAATGAAAAACTGTTTTTT,CAIGGGRGFPNEKLFF
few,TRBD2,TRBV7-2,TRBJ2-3,TGTGCCAGCAGCTTGGGGGGGGGGGTAGATACGCAGTATTTT,CASSLGGGVDTQYF
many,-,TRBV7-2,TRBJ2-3,TGTGCCAGCAGCTTAAAATGGTCAGTCACAGATACGCAGTATTTT,CASSLKWSVTDTQYF
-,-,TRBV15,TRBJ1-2,TGTGCCACCAGCAGAGATGGGGTCGCTAACTATGGCTACACCTTC,CATSRDGVANYGYTF